One sample yielded the 25 T cell receptor beta chains listed below, sequenced in a study of blood T cell repertoires in COVID-19. Measured with immunoSEQ multiplex PCR; TCRdb has only the in-frame clones, and not every one. The sample shows nearly 35,000 clones, approximately 87% of them seen only once. The sequenced sample was peripheral blood. The receptors originated from a human donor in a cohort sampled during active COVID-19.

The J gene is TRBJ1-4, the V gene TRBV7-2; 7 bases line up with TRBD1. Trimming cost V 4 bases and J 13 bases; bases outside gene matches: 15. The V gene's germline CDR1 is SGHTA and CDR2 FQGNSA. This CDR3 comprises 15 residues. CDR3 loop: CASSSNRQGPYRLFF. The DNA for the CDR3 is TGTGCCAGCAGCTCCAACAGACAGGGCCCCTACAGACTGTTTTTT.

This chain uses TRBV5-1 with TRBJ2-3; D is uncertain. The germline V gene encodes CDR1 SGHRS and CDR2 YFSETQ. Trimming cost V 2 bases and J 2 bases, with 9 bases left between them. The CDR3 runs to 14 residues. The CDR3 here is CASSLFQDTDTQYF. The CDR3 region has the DNA TGCGCCAGCAGCTTATTTCAGGACACAGATACGCAGTATTTT.

The chain combines TRBV5-1 with TRBJ2-3, with 10 bases fitting TRBD2. The CDR3 sequence is 15 residues long. V lost 5 bases, J lost 1 base, and 4 bases stayed unmatched. CDR1 is SGHRS, CDR2 YFSETQ, per germline. The DNA for the CDR3 is TGCGCCAGCAGATCCGGGACTAGCGGCACAGATACGCAGTATTTT. Translating gives CASRSGTSGTDTQYF.

The V and J genes are TRBV28 and TRBJ1-4; no firm D call. CDR1 is MDHEN, CDR2 SYDVKM, per germline. CDR3 length: 14 amino acids. V lost 4 bases, J lost 4 bases, and 10 bases lay in between. CDR3 protein: CASSWEAVNEKLFF. For the CDR3, the DNA is TGTGCCAGCAGTTGGGAGGCAGTTAATGAAAAACTGTTTTTT.

The chain couples TRBV7-2 to TRBJ1-2; D is uncertain. Germline values: CDR1 SGHTA, CDR2 FQGNSA. The CDR3 covers 14 residues. Trimming removed 2 bases from V and 5 bases from J, with 12 bases in between. DNA of the CDR3: TGTGCCAGCAGCTTACAGTCGACGGAGTATGGCTACACCTTC. This translates into CASSLQSTEYGYTF.

The chain couples TRBV6-1 to TRBJ1-2; 7 bases match TRBD1. In germline, CDR1 is MNHNS, CDR2 SASEGT. V was clipped by 3 bases and J by 3 bases; unmatched bases: 7. This CDR3 has 15 amino acids. The CDR3, as DNA: TGTGCCAGCAGTGACCCGACAGGGTCCGACTATGGCTACACCTTC. Its translation is CASSDPTGSDYGYTF.

This clone was picked up one time. The rearrangement uses TRBV21-1 and TRBJ2-7; TRBD2 reflects the table's D call only, with no check against the DNA. TRBV21-1 is tagged as a pseudogene. The CDR3 runs 16 residues. The CDR3 coding sequence is TGTGCCAGCAGCAAAGCCAGCGGGGGGGCCTTGTACGAGCAGTACTTC. Amino acids: CASSKASGGALYEQYF.

This chain uses TRBV27 with TRBJ1-2; D is possibly TRBD1 (5 bases). The germline CDR1 and CDR2 sequences are MNHEY and SMNVEV (reference sequence). This CDR3 has 13 amino acids. The V end was cut by 2 bases, the J end by 6 bases, with 10 bases between. CDR3: CASSLARVNGYTF. The CDR3 DNA follows: TGTGCCAGCAGTTTAGCCAGGGTTAATGGCTACACCTTC.

The V and J genes are TRBV1 and TRBJ2-5; TRBD1, the table's D call, lacks a check against the DNA. TRBV1 is recorded as a pseudogene. This CDR3 has 15 amino acids. The CDR3 DNA is TGCACCAGCAGCCAAGATAGGACAGACCAAGAGACCCAGTACTTC. Translated: CTSSQDRTDQETQYF.

The chain carries TRBV18 and TRBJ2-2; perhaps TRBD1 as D (6 bases). V gave up 3 bases and J gave up 1 base, with 9 bases separating them. The CDR3 length is 15 residues. Germline CDR1 is KGHSH and CDR2 is LQKENI. In DNA, the CDR3 is TGTGCCAGCTCACCGTCGACAGGGAACACCGGGGAGCTGTTTTTT. It codes for CASSPSTGNTGELFF.

The rearrangement uses TRBV7-3 and TRBJ2-1, with 8 bases that match TRBD1. Germline trimming cut 5 bases from V and 4 bases from J; bases unmatched to any gene: 7. Per the germline V gene, CDR1 is SGHTA and CDR2 is FQGTGA. The CDR3 extends over 15 amino acids. CDR3 sequence: CASSIRQGSYNEQFF. Here the CDR3 DNA reads TGTGCCAGCAGCATTAGACAGGGGTCTTACAATGAGCAGTTCTTC.

V usage is TRBV19 and J usage is TRBJ2-7; 10 bases match TRBD1. This CDR3 is built from 14 residues. Germline loops: CDR1 LNHDA, CDR2 SQIVND (reference sequence). Trimming at V came to 4 bases and at J to 7 bases, leaving 7 bases not matched to a gene. CDR3 region: CASSRQGARDEQYF. In nucleotides, the CDR3 is TGTGCCAGTAGTAGACAGGGGGCGAGGGATGAGCAGTACTTC.

The chain carries TRBV2 and TRBJ2-3; 9 bases map to TRBD2. V gave up 4 bases and J gave up 8 bases; unmatched junction bases: 10. This CDR3 spans 15 amino acids. Germline-derived CDR1 and CDR2 are SNHLY and FYNNEI. Here the CDR3 DNA reads TGTGCCAGCAGTGTAATAGCGGGGGCCTCTTCTACGCAGTATTTT. This sequence encodes CASSVIAGASSTQYF.

This clone was seen a handful of times. The chain joins TRBV11-1 to TRBJ1-6; tentative D call: TRBD1 (6 bases). This CDR3 comprises 14 residues. V was trimmed by 3 bases and J by 10 bases, leaving 13 bases between them. The germline V gene has CDR1 SGHAT and CDR2 FQDESV (reference sequence). The CDR3, as DNA: TGTGCCAGCAGCTTTACAGGGAGTCGGTCACCCCTCCACTTT. The encoded protein is CASSFTGSRSPLHF. Looking up the rest from reference TRBV11-1 and TRBJ1-6 gives the full variable domain: EAEVAQSPRYKITEKSQAVAFWCDPISGHATLYWYRQILGQGPELLVQFQDESVVDDSQLPKDRFSAERLKGVDSTLKIQPAELGDSAMYLCASSFTGSRSPLHFGNGTRLTVT.

The CDR3 loop reads CASSQEVQAPGEQYF. The CDR3 bases are TGTGCCAGCAGCCAAGAAGTACAGGCCCCTGGTGAGCAGTACTTC. This chain uses TRBV3-1 (or the pseudogene TRBV3-2) with TRBJ2-7, with a tentative D call TRBD1 (5 bases). V gave up 0 bases and J gave up 7 bases, with 16 bases separating them. This CDR3 is built from 15 residues. From germline, CDR1 is LGHDT and CDR2 YNNKEL (reference sequence).

The V gene is TRBV7-2, the J gene TRBJ2-1, with D possibly matching TRBD1 (6 bases). Germline CDR1 is SGHTA and CDR2 is FQGNSA. The CDR3 has 14 amino acids. The V end lost 5 bases, the J end lost 9 bases, and 17 bases lay between the germline ends. The DNA of the CDR3 is TGTGCCAGCAGCAAGGGCCCGAGGGGGAGTGAGCAGTTCTTC. Amino acids: CASSKGPRGSEQFF. The complete variable domain, with remaining parts taken from reference TRBV7-2 and TRBJ2-1, reads GAGVSQSPSNKVTEKGKDVELRCDPISGHTALYWYRQSLGQGLEFLIYFQGNSAPDKSGLPSDRFSAERTGGSVSTLTIQRTQQEDSAVYLCASSKGPRGSEQFFGPGTRLTVL.

This chain joins TRBV5-1 and TRBJ1-2; perhaps TRBD1 as D (6 bases). The CDR3 is 13 amino acids. V was pared by 5 bases and J by 8 bases, with 16 bases between. Germline-derived CDR1 and CDR2 are SGHRS and YFSETQ. CDR3 sequence: CASSPDRSFGYTF. The CDR3 coding sequence is TGCGCCAGCAGTCCAGACAGGTCTTTCGGCTACACCTTC. Supplemented by reference TRBV5-1 and TRBJ1-2, the full variable domain reads KAGVTQTPRYLIKTRGQQVTLSCSPISGHRSVSWYQQTPGQGLQFLFEYFSETQRNKGNFPGRFSGRQFSNSRSEMNVSTLELGDSALYLCASSPDRSFGYTFGSGTRLTVV.

V and J are TRBV18 and TRBJ2-7; 10 bases are a match to TRBD1. Germline-derived CDR1 and CDR2 are KGHSH and LQKENI. J lost 2 bases, V lost 1 base, and 8 bases had no gene match. The CDR3 loop spans 17 amino acids. CDR3 bases: TGTGCCAGCTCACCACAGGAGGGGGACAGGGGTCCCTACGAGCAGTACTTC. It specifies CASSPQEGDRGPYEQYF.

The V and J genes are TRBV5-1 and TRBJ2-5; D not resolved. Trimming took off 0 bases at V and 2 bases at J, with 17 bases between the two ends. The CDR3 is 17 residues long. Germline-derived CDR1 and CDR2 are SGHRS and YFSETQ. The CDR3 protein is CASSLGRGNYRQETQYF. In DNA form, the CDR3 reads TGCGCCAGCAGCTTGGGACGAGGCAACTACCGACAAGAGACCCAGTACTTC.

The CDR3 here is CATRSSGLVSTDTQYF. CDR3 DNA sequence: TGTGCCACCAGAAGTAGCGGTCTCGTAAGCACAGATACGCAGTATTTT. V and J are TRBV15 and TRBJ2-3, with D possibly matching TRBD2 (6 bases). This CDR3 contains 16 residues. CDR1 is LNHNV and CDR2 is YYDKDF in the germline V gene (reference sequence). Deletions cut 6 bases from V and 0 bases from J, with 16 bases between.

The genes are TRBV11-2 and TRBJ1-5, with a weak D call TRBD1 (5 bases). The CDR3 loop spans 15 amino acids. V lost 4 bases and J 7 bases, leaving 17 bases between the germline ends. Germline-derived CDR1 and CDR2 are SGHAT and FQNNGV. In DNA, the CDR3 is TGTGCCAGCAGCTCAAGCGGGGGGGGAGGGCAGCCCCAGCATTTT. This gives the protein CASSSSGGGGQPQHF.

The chain joins TRBV7-2 to TRBJ1-1; D unresolved. V lost 3 bases to trimming and J lost 3 bases, with 14 bases between them. Germline CDR1 SGHTA, CDR2 FQGNSA. The CDR3 sequence is 15 residues long. The DNA for the CDR3 is TGTGCCAGCAGCTTCCTACTCTCGTCGGACACTGAAGCTTTCTTT. Its translation is CASSFLLSSDTEAFF.

This chain joins TRBV3-1 (or the pseudogene TRBV3-2) and TRBJ1-5; 7 positions match TRBD1. With 1 base clipped from V and 2 bases from J, the junction kept 2 bases outside the gene matches. The CDR3 extends over 15 amino acids. Germline V gives CDR1 LGHDT, CDR2 YNNKEL (reference sequence). The CDR3 protein is CASSQGTGGNQPQHF. In DNA form, the CDR3 reads TGTGCCAGCAGCCAAGGCACAGGGGGCAATCAGCCCCAGCATTTT.

This clone occurred once. This sequence joins TRBV9 and TRBJ2-3; possibly TRBD2 for D (5 bases). Germline CDR1 reads SGDLS; CDR2 reads YYNGEE. Deletions cut 0 bases from V and 4 bases from J, with 9 bases between. The CDR3 loop spans 14 amino acids. The CDR3 spells CASSVGLRADTQYF. The CDR3 DNA sequence: TGTGCCAGCAGCGTAGGACTACGGGCAGATACGCAGTATTTT. The full variable domain, rest sourced from reference TRBV9 and TRBJ2-3, is DSGVTQTPKHLITATGQRVTLRCSPRSGDLSVYWYQQSLDQGLQFLIQYYNGEERAKGNILERFSAQQFPDLHSELNLSSLELGDSALYFCASSVGLRADTQYFGPGTRLTVL.

The CDR3 DNA reads as TGTGCCAGCAACAATCTAGGAGGTGAGCAGTTCTTC. Protein: CASNNLGGEQFF. The chain joins TRBV6-5 to TRBJ2-1, with D perhaps matching TRBD2 (5 bases). Germline-derived CDR1 and CDR2 are MNHEY and SVGAGI. The CDR3 has 12 amino acids. The V and J ends lost 7 bases and 9 bases respectively, with 13 bases between them.